A selection of T cell receptor beta chains follows, all from one sample in a study of PD-1 blockade in classical Hodgkin lymphoma. Measured with immunoSEQ multiplex PCR; TCRdb has only the in-frame clones, and not every one. The sample has roughly 15,000 clones, about 80% seen once. The sample was peripheral blood mononuclear cells (PBMCs), taken at baseline. Receptors were obtained from a human donor with classical Hodgkin lymphoma. Both conserved end residues are part of each CDR3.

CDR3aa: CASSDPQETQYF
v_gene: TRBV5-1
j_gene: TRBJ2-5

CDR3aa: CASSLDGLYSGDTQYF
v_gene: TRBV5-1
j_gene: TRBJ2-3

CDR3aa: CSVEGLAGGPGELFF
v_gene: TRBV29-1
j_gene: TRBJ2-2

CDR3aa: CASSPNYSPLHF
v_gene: TRBV2
j_gene: TRBJ1-6

CDR3aa: CASSLVGTEAFF
v_gene: TRBV28
j_gene: TRBJ1-1

CDR3aa: CASSSPYEQYF
v_gene: TRBV11-2
j_gene: TRBJ2-7

CDR3aa: CASSQQRNTEAFF
v_gene: TRBV4-3
j_gene: TRBJ1-1

CDR3aa: CASSSGTGDVRQFF
v_gene: TRBV13
j_gene: TRBJ2-1

CDR3aa: CASSYSTRGNQPQHF
v_gene: TRBV6-5
j_gene: TRBJ1-5

CDR3aa: CASSDRGGRNQPQHF
v_gene: TRBV10-2
j_gene: TRBJ1-5

CDR3aa: CASSFGDVGGGNTIYF
v_gene: TRBV5-5
j_gene: TRBJ1-3

CDR3aa: CASSHGRHTKNIQYF
v_gene: TRBV4-3
j_gene: TRBJ2-4

CDR3aa: CASSPRQGSTEAFF
v_gene: TRBV18
j_gene: TRBJ1-1

CDR3aa: CSVAGGRGLVEPTYEQYF
v_gene: TRBV29-1
j_gene: TRBJ2-7

CDR3aa: CASSSQGASTDTQYF
v_gene: TRBV5-4
j_gene: TRBJ2-3

CDR3aa: CASSSKSGTGRETQYF
v_gene: TRBV21-1
j_gene: TRBJ2-5

CDR3aa: CASSVLAGVPDTQYF
v_gene: TRBV2
j_gene: TRBJ2-3

CDR3aa: CASSRNHRDEQYF
v_gene: TRBV7-2
j_gene: TRBJ2-7

CDR3aa: CASSLGTSGEQFF
v_gene: TRBV28
j_gene: TRBJ2-1

CDR3aa: CASSVMGQSRANVLTF
v_gene: TRBV25-1
j_gene: TRBJ2-6

CDR3aa: CASSLVPGAAGNTIYF
v_gene: TRBV5-1
j_gene: TRBJ1-3

CDR3aa: CASSPAGTMKGYTF
v_gene: TRBV27
j_gene: TRBJ1-2

CDR3aa: CASGAGRETQYF
v_gene: TRBV2
j_gene: TRBJ2-5

CDR3aa: CASSLDGDAFF
v_gene: TRBV5-1
j_gene: TRBJ1-1

CDR3aa: CASRPGQGDEQYF
v_gene: TRBV28
j_gene: TRBJ2-7

CDR3aa: CASSLGGKWNEQFF
v_gene: TRBV7-9
j_gene: TRBJ2-1

CDR3aa: CASSAAGGLTYNEQFF
v_gene: TRBV25-1
j_gene: TRBJ2-1

CDR3aa: CASSLAHGDINYGYTF
v_gene: TRBV7-8
j_gene: TRBJ1-2

CDR3aa: CATSSLDQYQPQHF
v_gene: TRBV15
j_gene: TRBJ1-5

CDR3aa: CASSQEQNSPLHF
v_gene: TRBV6-5
j_gene: TRBJ1-6

CDR3aa: CASSLGRSASPLHF
v_gene: TRBV27
j_gene: TRBJ1-6

CDR3aa: CASSPAGIGTGELFF
v_gene: TRBV7-9
j_gene: TRBJ2-2